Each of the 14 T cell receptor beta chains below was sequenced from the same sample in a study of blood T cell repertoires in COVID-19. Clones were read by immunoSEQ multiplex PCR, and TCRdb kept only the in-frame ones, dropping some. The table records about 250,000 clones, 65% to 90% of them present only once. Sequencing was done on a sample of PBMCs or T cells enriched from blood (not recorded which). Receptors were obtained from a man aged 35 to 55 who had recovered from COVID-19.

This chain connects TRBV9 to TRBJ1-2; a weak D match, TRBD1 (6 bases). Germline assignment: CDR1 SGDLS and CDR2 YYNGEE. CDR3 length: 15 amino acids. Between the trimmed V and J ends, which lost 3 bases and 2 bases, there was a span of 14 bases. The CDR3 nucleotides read TGTGCCAGCAGCGCAACAAGTGGGACAAACTATGGCTACACCTTC. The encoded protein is CASSATSGTNYGYTF.

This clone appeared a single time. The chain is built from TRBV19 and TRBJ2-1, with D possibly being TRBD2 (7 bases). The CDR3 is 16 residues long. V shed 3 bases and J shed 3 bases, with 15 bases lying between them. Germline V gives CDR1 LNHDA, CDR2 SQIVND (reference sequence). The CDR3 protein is CASSMWRGPHYNEQFF. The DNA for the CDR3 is TGTGCCAGTAGTATGTGGCGGGGGCCCCACTACAATGAGCAGTTCTTC. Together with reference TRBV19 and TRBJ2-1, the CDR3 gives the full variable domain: DGGITQSPKYLFRKEGQNVTLSCEQNLNHDAMYWYRQDPGQGLRLIYYSQIVNDFQKGDIAEGYSVSREKKESFPLTVTSAQKNPTAFYLCASSMWRGPHYNEQFFGPGTRLTVL.

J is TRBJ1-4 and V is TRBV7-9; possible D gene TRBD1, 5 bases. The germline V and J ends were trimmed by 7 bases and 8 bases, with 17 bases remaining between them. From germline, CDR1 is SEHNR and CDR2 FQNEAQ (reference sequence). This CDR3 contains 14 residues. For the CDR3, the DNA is TGTGCCAGCACCCGCGGGACCGGGCAGGAAAAACTGTTTTTT. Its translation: CASTRGTGQEKLFF.

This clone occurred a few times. The CDR3 spells CASRRDRESPIYF. DNA of the CDR3: TGTGCCAGCAGGCGGGACAGGGAGAGCCCCATATATTTT. This chain links TRBV28 with TRBJ1-3, with 9 bases matching TRBD1. The length of the CDR3 is 13 residues. Per the germline V gene, CDR1 is MDHEN and CDR2 is SYDVKM. V lost 6 bases to trimming and J lost 11 bases; unmatched junction nucleotides: 8.

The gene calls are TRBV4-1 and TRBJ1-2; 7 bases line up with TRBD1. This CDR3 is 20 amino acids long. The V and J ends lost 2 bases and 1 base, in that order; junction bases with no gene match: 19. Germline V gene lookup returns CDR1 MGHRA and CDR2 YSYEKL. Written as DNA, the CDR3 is TGCGCCAGCAGCCAATTTCGGATTCCAAAGACAGGGACGCATAACTATGGCTACACCTTC. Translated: CASSQFRIPKTGTHNYGYTF.

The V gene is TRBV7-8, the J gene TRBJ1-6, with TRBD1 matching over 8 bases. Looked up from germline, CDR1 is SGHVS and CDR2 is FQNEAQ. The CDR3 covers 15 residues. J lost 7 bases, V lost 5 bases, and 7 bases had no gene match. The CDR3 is CASSQQGVPNSPLHF. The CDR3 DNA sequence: TGTGCCAGCAGCCAACAGGGGGTACCAAATTCACCCCTCCACTTT.

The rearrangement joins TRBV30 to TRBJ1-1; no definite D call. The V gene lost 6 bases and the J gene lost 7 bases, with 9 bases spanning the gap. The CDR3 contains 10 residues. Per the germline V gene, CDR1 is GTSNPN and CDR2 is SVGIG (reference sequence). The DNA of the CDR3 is TGTGCCTGCCCCCAGGTTGAAGCTTTCTTT. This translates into CACPQVEAFF.

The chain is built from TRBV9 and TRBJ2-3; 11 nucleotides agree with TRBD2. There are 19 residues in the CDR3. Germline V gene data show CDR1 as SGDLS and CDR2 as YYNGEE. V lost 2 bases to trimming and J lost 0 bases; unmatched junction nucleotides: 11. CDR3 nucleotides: TGTGCCAGCAGCGTTAACCCTAGCGGGGGGCTCTTTAGCACAGATACGCAGTATTTT. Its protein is CASSVNPSGGLFSTDTQYF. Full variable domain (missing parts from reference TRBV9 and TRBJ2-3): DSGVTQTPKHLITATGQRVTLRCSPRSGDLSVYWYQQSLDQGLQFLIQYYNGEERAKGNILERFSAQQFPDLHSELNLSSLELGDSALYFCASSVNPSGGLFSTDTQYFGPGTRLTVL.

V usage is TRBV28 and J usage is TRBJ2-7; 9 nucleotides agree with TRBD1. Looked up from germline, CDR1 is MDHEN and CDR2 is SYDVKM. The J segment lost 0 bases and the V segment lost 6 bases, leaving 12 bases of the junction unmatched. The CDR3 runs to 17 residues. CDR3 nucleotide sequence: TGTGCCAGCAGCCCACCCTCTCGGGACAGGGACTCCTACGAGCAGTACTTC. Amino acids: CASSPPSRDRDSYEQYF.

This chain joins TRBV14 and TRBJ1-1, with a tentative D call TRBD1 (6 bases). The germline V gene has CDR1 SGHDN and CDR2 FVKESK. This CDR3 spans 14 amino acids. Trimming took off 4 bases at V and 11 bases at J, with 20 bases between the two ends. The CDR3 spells CASSRAGTTQRAFF. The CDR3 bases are TGTGCCAGCAGCCGAGCCGGGACAACCCAGCGCGCTTTCTTT.

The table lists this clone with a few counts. This CDR3 is CASSYDKYYGYTF. In DNA, the CDR3 is TGTGCCAGCAGTTACGACAAGTACTATGGCTACACCTTC. The V and J genes are TRBV6-2 or TRBV6-3 and TRBJ1-2; no clear D. Trimming removed 2 bases at V and 3 bases at J, with 7 bases between. In germline, CDR1 is MNHEY, CDR2 SVGEGT. The CDR3 extends over 13 amino acids.

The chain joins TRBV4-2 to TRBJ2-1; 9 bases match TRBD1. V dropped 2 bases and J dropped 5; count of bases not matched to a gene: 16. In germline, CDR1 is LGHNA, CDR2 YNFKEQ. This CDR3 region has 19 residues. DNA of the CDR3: TGTGCCAGCAGCCAACAAACCGGGACAGGGAACGTGGTAAACAATGAGCAGTTCTTC. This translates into CASSQQTGTGNVVNNEQFF.

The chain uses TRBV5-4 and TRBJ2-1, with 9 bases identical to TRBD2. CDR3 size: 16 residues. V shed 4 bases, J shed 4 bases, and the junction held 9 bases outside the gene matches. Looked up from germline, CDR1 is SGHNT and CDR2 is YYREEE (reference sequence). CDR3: CASSPLTSGVYNEQFF. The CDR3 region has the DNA TGTGCCAGCAGCCCACTGACTAGCGGAGTTTACAATGAGCAGTTCTTC.

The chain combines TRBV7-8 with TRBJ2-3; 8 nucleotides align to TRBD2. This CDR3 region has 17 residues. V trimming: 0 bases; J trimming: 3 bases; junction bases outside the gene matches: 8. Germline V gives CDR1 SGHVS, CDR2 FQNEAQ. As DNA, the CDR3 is TGTGCCAGCAGCTTAGCGTCGGGACTAGTACGGACAGATACGCAGTATTTT. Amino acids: CASSLASGLVRTDTQYF.